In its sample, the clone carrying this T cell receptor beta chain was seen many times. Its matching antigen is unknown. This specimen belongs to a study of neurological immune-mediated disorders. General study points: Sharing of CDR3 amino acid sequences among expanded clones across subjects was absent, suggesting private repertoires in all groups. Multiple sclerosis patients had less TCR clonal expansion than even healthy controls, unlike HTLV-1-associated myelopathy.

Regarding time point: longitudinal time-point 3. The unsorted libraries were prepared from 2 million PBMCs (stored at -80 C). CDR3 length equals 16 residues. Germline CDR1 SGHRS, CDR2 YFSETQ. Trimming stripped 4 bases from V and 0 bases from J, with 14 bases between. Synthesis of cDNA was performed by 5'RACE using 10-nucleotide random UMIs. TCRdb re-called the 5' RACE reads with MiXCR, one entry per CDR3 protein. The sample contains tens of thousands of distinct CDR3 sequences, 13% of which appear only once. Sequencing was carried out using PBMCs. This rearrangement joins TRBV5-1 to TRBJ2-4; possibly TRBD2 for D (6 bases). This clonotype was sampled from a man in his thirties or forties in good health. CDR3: CASSRGSELAKNIQYF. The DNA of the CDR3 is TGCGCCAGCAGCCGGGGGAGTGAGCTAGCCAAAAACATTCAGTACTTC.